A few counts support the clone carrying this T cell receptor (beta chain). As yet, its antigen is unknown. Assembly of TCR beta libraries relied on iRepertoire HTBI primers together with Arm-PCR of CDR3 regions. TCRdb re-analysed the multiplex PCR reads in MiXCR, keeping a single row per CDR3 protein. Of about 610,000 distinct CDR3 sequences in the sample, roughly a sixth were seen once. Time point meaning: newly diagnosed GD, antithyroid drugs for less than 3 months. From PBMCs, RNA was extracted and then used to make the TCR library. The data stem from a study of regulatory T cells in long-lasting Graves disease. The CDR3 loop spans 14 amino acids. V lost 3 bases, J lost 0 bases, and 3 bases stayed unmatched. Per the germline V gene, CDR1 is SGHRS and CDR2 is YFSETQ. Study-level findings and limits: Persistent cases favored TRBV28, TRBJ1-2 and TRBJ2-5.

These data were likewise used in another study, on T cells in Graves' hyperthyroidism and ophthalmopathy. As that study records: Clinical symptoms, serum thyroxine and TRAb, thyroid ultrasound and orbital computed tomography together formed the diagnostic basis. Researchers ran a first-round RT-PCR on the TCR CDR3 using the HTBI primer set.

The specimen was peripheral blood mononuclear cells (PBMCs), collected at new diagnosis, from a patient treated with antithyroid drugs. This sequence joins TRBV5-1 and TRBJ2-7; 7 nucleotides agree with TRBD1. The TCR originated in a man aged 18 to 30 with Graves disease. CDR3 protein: CASSWDSSSYEQYF. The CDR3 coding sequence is TGCGCCAGCAGCTGGGACAGCAGCTCCTACGAGCAGTACTTC. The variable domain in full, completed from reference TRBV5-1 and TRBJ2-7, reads KAGVTQTPRYLIKTRGQQVTLSCSPISGHRSVSWYQQTPGQGLQFLFEYFSETQRNKGNFPGRFSGRQFSNSRSEMNVSTLELGDSALYLCASSWDSSSYEQYFGPGTRLTVT.